This T cell receptor beta chain was identified during a study of cytomegalovirus exposure and HLA in healthy donors. Study information: The Caucasian-associated ancestry cluster contained 81% of the 300 to 450 genotyped donors.

With 60 Vbeta and 13 Jbeta primers, the PCR was carried out. Per the original data handling: In a later analysis, the count reached 82 million or so unique TCR beta chains, with about 11 million shared. Using immunoSEQ multiplex PCR, the repertoire was profiled, and TCRdb retains in-frame clones only, with some absent. From that table come the V and J calls and clone size; the DNA was used to work out D and trimming. The data show about 150,000 clones, under 90% seen once. Overall study findings and caveats: In a later analysis, specific HLA alleles were associated with around 17,000 TCR beta sequences at a 0.05 false discovery rate. Researchers reportedly found TCR beta sequences accurately predicted most subjects' HLA-A and HLA-B alleles.

Remarks on this clone: The antigen remains unidentified.

The sequencing sample was made of PBMCs. The TCR originated in a young man in good health and CMV-seronegative.

CDR3 amino acids: CASSPRSGTSGRWNEQFF. CDR3 coding DNA: TGCGCCAGCAGCCCCCGATCCGGGACTAGCGGGAGATGGAATGAGCAGTTCTTC. The chain is built from TRBV5-1 and TRBJ2-1; TRBD2 matches at 14 bases. The CDR3 length is 18 residues. The V segment lost 4 bases and the J segment 7 bases; nucleotides outside the gene matches: 13. Germline V lookup: CDR1 SGHRS, CDR2 YFSETQ.